This is a list of T cell receptor beta chains from one sample in a study of shared clonotypes between healthy human individuals. The table came from immunoSEQ multiplex PCR; TCRdb's copy has only in-frame clones and leaves some out. The sample shows roughly 700,000 clones, under 80% of them seen only once. The sample comprised memory CD4+ T cells sorted from blood. Source of these receptors: a woman under 40 in good health. The CDR3 runs from the conserved cysteine through the conserved F or W. The D gene is left open where the match is weak. Size is omitted from some rows. Given values are once, few, many or a class for expanded clones.

size,V,D,J,CDR3,DNA
.,TRBV5-4,.,TRBJ1-2,CASSPAVTDYGYTF,TGTGCCAGCTCTCCGGCGGTGACAGATTATGGCTACACCTTC
.,TRBV19,.,TRBJ2-4,CASSPFEGGKNIQYF,TGTGCCAGTAGCCCATTCGAGGGTGGCAAAAACATTCAGTACTTC
.,TRBV19,.,TRBJ1-2,CASSIAGGEGGYTF,TGTGCCAGTAGTATCGCCGGAGGGGAAGGTGGCTACACCTTC
.,TRBV4-1,.,TRBJ1-1,CASSQPGGNTEAFF,TGCGCCAGCAGCCAACCCGGAGGGAACACTGAAGCTTTCTTT
.,TRBV11-2,TRBD1,TRBJ1-5,CASSPDRANQPQHF,TGTGCCAGCAGCCCAGACAGGGCCAATCAGCCCCAGCATTTT
once,TRBV28,.,TRBJ1-5,CASSGGGNQPQHF,TGTGCCAGCAGTGGAGGAGGGAATCAGCCCCAGCATTTT
.,TRBV2,TRBD2,TRBJ2-1,CASSELAGVGEQFF,TGTGCCAGCAGTGAACTAGCGGGAGTGGGTGAGCAGTTCTTC
few,TRBV5-4,.,TRBJ1-4,CASSSGGSNEKLFF,TGTGCCAGCAGCTCGGGGGGGTCGAATGAAAAACTGTTTTTT
.,TRBV5-1,.,TRBJ1-2,CASSLDGLQHGYTF,TGCGCCAGCAGCTTGGACGGGCTACAGCATGGCTACACCTTC
.,TRBV7-2,TRBD2,TRBJ2-1,CASSPLAGFRHEQFF,TGTGCCAGCAGCCCGCTAGCGGGCTTTAGGCATGAGCAGTTCTTC
.,TRBV5-1,TRBD2,TRBJ2-7,CASSLASGLAGGYEQYF,TGCGCCAGCAGCTTGGCCTCCGGTCTAGCGGGGGGATACGAGCAGTACTTC
.,TRBV4-1,.,TRBJ2-4,CASRGVGKNIQYF,TGCGCCAGCCGTGGGGTTGGGAAAAACATTCAGTACTTC
.,TRBV6-4,TRBD1,TRBJ2-5,CASSDSRDRAKETQYF,TGTGCCAGCAGTGACTCACGAGACAGGGCAAAAGAGACCCAGTACTTC
.,TRBV19,TRBD2,TRBJ2-2,CASRRTSGSTGELFF,TGTGCCAGCCGCAGGACTAGCGGATCGACCGGGGAGCTGTTTTTT
.,TRBV19,TRBD2,TRBJ2-1,CASSMQTSGYNEQFF,TGTGCCAGTAGTATGCAGACTAGCGGTTACAATGAGCAGTTCTTC
.,TRBV6-6,TRBD1,TRBJ1-5,CASRQGNQPQHF,TGTGCCAGCAGACAGGGGAATCAGCCCCAGCATTTT
.,TRBV28,.,TRBJ1-2,CASSLSGVGSGYTF,TGTGCCAGCAGTTTAAGCGGGGTAGGGTCGGGCTACACCTTC
.,TRBV5-1,.,TRBJ2-3,CASSLSEGTDTQYF,TGCGCCAGCAGCTTATCGGAGGGAACAGATACGCAGTATTTT
.,TRBV7-7,.,TRBJ2-5,CASSLEPPIGVQETQYF,TGTGCCAGCAGCTTAGAACCCCCGATAGGGGTCCAAGAGACCCAGTACTTC
.,TRBV4-2,.,TRBJ2-3,CASSQGFGATDTQYF,TGTGCCAGCAGCCAAGGATTTGGTGCCACAGATACGCAGTATTTT
.,TRBV6-4,.,TRBJ2-3,CASSDSPRDNIDTQYF,TGTGCCAGCAGTGACTCCCCCCGGGACAATATAGATACGCAGTATTTT
.,TRBV27,.,TRBJ1-2,CASRDGFYGGYTF,TGTGCCAGCAGGGACGGGTTCTACGGTGGCTACACCTTC
.,TRBV4-2,TRBD1,TRBJ1-1,CASSQDPGQGFEAFF,TGTGCCAGCAGCCAAGATCCGGGACAGGGATTTGAAGCTTTCTTT
.,TRBV9,TRBD1,TRBJ1-2,CASSVAGQGTAYGYTF,TGTGCCAGCAGCGTAGCGGGGCAAGGGACAGCCTATGGCTACACCTTC
.,TRBV11-1,TRBD2,TRBJ2-3,CASSLGRREKTDTQYF,TGTGCCAGCAGCTTAGGCCGGCGGGAGAAGACAGATACGCAGTATTTT
once,TRBV5-1,TRBD2,TRBJ2-5,CASSYTSGQETQYF,TGCGCCAGCAGTTATACTAGCGGCCAAGAGACCCAGTACTTC
.,TRBV2,.,TRBJ2-3,CASSVGARTDTQYF,TGTGCCAGCAGTGTCGGGGCCCGCACAGATACGCAGTATTTT
.,TRBV5-1,.,TRBJ2-1,CASSLLNEQFF,TGCGCCAGCAGCTTGTTGAATGAGCAGTTCTTC
.,TRBV10-3,.,TRBJ1-5,CATTGVPSNQPQHF,TGTGCCACCACTGGGGTCCCTAGCAATCAGCCCCAGCATTTT
.,TRBV7-9,.,TRBJ2-2,CASSLGGSNTGELFF,TGTGCCAGCAGCTTGGGCGGATCGAACACCGGGGAGCTGTTTTTT
few,TRBV2,TRBD1,TRBJ2-7,CASRGQGDEQYF,TGTGCCAGCAGGGGACAGGGTGACGAGCAGTACTTC
.,TRBV19,.,TRBJ2-2,CASSISFAGELFF,TGTGCCAGTAGTATATCTTTCGCTGGGGAGCTGTTTTTT
.,TRBV5-1,TRBD1,TRBJ2-5,CASSRDRGETQYF,TGCGCCAGCAGCCGAGACAGGGGTGAGACCCAGTACTTC
few,TRBV21-1,.,TRBJ1-1,CASSKILGRGYTEAFF,TGTGCCAGCAGCAAAATCCTGGGGAGGGGGTACACTGAAGCTTTCTTT
.,TRBV9,.,TRBJ2-1,CASSPRRTPPYNEQFF,TGTGCCAGCAGCCCCCGTCGGACACCTCCCTACAATGAGCAGTTCTTC
.,TRBV4-2,.,TRBJ1-2,CASSPRTSENYGYTF,TGTGCCAGCAGCCCTCGGACATCCGAGAACTATGGCTACACCTTC
.,TRBV11-2,.,TRBJ2-7,CASSGNGVSPYYEQYF,TGTGCCAGCAGCGGGAATGGGGTGTCTCCGTACTACGAGCAGTACTTC
.,TRBV6-5,.,TRBJ1-6,CASSYGQASYNSPLHF,TGTGCCAGCAGTTACGGGCAGGCCTCCTATAATTCACCCCTCCACTTT
.,TRBV5-1,.,TRBJ1-2,CASSLGWANYGYTF,TGCGCCAGCAGCTTGGGGTGGGCTAACTATGGCTACACCTTC
.,TRBV5-5,.,TRBJ2-6,CASSSMFQASGANVLTF,TGTGCCAGCAGCTCAATGTTTCAGGCCTCTGGGGCCAACGTCCTGACTTTC
.,TRBV28,.,TRBJ2-7,CASSWGDRPYEQYF,TGTGCCAGCAGTTGGGGGGACAGACCCTACGAGCAGTACTTC
.,TRBV18,TRBD2,TRBJ2-7,CASSPEPSGNYEQYF,TGTGCCAGCTCACCAGAGCCTAGCGGGAACTACGAGCAGTACTTC
once,TRBV19,.,TRBJ1-1,CASSIGQPNTEAFF,TGTGCCAGTAGTATCGGACAGCCGAACACTGAAGCTTTCTTT
.,TRBV5-6,TRBD2,TRBJ2-3,CASSFLTSGEQYF,TGTGCCAGCAGCTTCCTGACTAGCGGGGAACAGTATTTT
.,TRBV5-1,.,TRBJ2-5,CASSLGSGETQYF,TGCGCCAGCAGCTTGGGATCGGGGGAGACCCAGTACTTC
.,TRBV4-1,TRBD2,TRBJ2-7,CASSIAGVHYEQYF,TGCGCCAGCAGCATAGCGGGAGTACACTACGAGCAGTACTTC